The clone carrying this T cell receptor beta chain was found a few times. Its cognate antigen is unknown. The CDR3 is 14 residues long. CDR1 is SGHTA, CDR2 FQGNSA, per germline. With 5 bases removed from V and 5 bases from J, the gap between germline ends came to 13 bases. TCRdb itself ran the reads through MiXCR, one entry per CDR3 protein. This table holds about 190,000 distinct CDR3 sequences, approximately 30% found once. The data stem from a study of T cell repertoires in cytomegalovirus infection. Study background: CMV infection together with matching HLA type was indicated by public TCR beta signatures. Study-level points and caveats: HLA-C-restricted CMV-specific TCR beta clonotypes prevailed in the ex vivo response. Pooled public TCR beta family frequency picked out CMV carriers with the relevant HLA.

This chain joins TRBV7-2 and TRBJ2-1, with D perhaps TRBD2 (6 bases). Sequencing input: PBMCs. This clonotype was obtained from a human donor in good health (CMV status not recorded). Some clones in this sample may be carry-over from other donors' samples. This CDR3 reads CASSRDFSNNEQFF. The CDR3 DNA follows: TGTGCCAGCAGCCGGGACTTCTCAAACAATGAGCAGTTCTTC.